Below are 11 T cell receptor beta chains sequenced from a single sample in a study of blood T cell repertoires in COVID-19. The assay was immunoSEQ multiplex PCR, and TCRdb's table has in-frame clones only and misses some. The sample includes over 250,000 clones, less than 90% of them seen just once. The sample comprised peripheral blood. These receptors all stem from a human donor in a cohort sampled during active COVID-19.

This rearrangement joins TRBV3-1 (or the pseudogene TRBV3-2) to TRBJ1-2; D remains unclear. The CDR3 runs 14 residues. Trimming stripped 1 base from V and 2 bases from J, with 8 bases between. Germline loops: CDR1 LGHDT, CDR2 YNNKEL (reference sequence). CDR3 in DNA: TGTGCCAGCAGCCAAGGAAACGGGAACTATGGCTACACCTTC. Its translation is CASSQGNGNYGYTF.

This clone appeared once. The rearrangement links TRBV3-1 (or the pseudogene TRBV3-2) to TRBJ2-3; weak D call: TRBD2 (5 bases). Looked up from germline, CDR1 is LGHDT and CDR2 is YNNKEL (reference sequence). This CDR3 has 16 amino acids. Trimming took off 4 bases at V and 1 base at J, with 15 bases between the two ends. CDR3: CASSPNLGLRTDTQYF. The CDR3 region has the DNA TGTGCCAGCAGCCCAAACCTTGGACTTCGCACAGATACGCAGTATTTT.

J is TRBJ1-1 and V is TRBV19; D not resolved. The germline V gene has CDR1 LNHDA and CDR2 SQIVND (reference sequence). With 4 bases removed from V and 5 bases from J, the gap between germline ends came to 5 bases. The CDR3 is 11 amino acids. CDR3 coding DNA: TGTGCCAGTAGTACCCAGACTGAAGCTTTCTTT. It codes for CASSTQTEAFF.

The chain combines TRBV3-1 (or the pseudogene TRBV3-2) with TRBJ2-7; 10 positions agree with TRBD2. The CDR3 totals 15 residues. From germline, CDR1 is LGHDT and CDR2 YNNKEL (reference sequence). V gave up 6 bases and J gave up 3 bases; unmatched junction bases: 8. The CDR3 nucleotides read TGTGCCAGCAGTGGGACTAGCGAGATCCACTACGAGCAGTACTTC. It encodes CASSGTSEIHYEQYF.

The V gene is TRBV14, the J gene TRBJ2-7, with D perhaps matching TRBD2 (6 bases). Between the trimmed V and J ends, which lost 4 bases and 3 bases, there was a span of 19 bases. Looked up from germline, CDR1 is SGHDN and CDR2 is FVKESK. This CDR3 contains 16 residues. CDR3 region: CASSLGPAGLGYEQYF. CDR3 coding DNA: TGTGCCAGCAGCCTAGGCCCCGCGGGACTCGGCTACGAGCAGTACTTC.

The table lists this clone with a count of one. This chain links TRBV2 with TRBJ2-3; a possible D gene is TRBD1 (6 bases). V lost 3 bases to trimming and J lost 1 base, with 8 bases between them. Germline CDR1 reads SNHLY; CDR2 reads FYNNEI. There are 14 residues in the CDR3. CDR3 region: CASSDRGGTDTQYF. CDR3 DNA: TGTGCCAGCAGTGACAGGGGAGGCACAGATACGCAGTATTTT.

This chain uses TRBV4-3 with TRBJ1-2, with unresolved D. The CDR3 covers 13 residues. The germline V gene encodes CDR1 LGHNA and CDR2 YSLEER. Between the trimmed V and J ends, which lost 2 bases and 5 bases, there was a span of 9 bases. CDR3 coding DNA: TGCGCCAGCAGCCAAAGGACTGCGTATGGCTACACCTTC. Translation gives CASSQRTAYGYTF.

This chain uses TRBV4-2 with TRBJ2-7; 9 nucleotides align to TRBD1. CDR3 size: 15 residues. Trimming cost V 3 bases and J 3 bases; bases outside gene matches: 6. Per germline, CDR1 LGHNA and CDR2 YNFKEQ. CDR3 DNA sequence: TGTGCCAGCAGCCAGCTACAGGGGGCGATCTACGAGCAGTACTTC. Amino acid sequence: CASSQLQGAIYEQYF.

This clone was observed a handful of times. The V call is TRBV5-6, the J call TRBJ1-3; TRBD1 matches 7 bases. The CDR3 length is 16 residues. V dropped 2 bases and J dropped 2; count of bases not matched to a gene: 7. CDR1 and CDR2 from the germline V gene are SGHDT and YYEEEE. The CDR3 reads CASSFRTGHAGNTIYF. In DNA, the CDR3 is TGTGCCAGCAGCTTTAGGACAGGCCACGCTGGAAACACCATATATTTT.

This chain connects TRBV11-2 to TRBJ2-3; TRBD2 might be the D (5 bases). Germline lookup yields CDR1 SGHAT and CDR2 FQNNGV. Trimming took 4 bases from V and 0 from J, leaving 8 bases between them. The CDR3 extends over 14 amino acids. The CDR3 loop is CASSSAVSTDTQYF. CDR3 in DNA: TGTGCCAGCAGCTCAGCGGTTAGCACAGATACGCAGTATTTT.

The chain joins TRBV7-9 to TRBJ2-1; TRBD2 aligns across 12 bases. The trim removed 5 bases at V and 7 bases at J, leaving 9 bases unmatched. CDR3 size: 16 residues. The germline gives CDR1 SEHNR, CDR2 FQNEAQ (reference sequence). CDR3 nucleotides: TGTGCCAGCAGCCCCCGGCTGACTAGCGGGAGAAATGAGCAGTTCTTC. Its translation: CASSPRLTSGRNEQFF.